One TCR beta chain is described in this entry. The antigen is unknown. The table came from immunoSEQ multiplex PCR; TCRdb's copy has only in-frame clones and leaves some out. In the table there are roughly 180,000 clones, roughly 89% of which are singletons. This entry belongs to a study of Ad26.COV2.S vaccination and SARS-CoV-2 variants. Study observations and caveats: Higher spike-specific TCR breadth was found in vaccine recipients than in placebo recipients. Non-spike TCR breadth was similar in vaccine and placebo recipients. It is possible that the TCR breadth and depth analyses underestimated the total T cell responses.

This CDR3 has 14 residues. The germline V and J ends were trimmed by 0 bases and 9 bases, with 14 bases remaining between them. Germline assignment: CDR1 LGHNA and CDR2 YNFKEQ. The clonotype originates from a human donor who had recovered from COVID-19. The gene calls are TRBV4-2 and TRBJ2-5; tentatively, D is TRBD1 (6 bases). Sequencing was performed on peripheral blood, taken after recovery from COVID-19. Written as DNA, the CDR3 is TGTGCCAGCAGCCAAGATAGGACAGTTTTGTCCCAGTACTTC. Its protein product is CASSQDRTVLSQYF.